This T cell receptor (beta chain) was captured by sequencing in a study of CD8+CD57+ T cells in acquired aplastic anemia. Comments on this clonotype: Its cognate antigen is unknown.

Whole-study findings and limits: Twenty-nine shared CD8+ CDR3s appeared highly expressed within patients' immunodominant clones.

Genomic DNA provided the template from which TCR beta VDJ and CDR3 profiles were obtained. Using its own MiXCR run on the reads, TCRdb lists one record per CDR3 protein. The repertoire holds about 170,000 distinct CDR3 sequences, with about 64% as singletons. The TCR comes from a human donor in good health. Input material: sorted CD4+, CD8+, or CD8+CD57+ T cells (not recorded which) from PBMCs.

The CDR3 is CSVGTALGTEAFF. The CDR3 DNA follows: TGCAGCGTTGGGACGGCCCTGGGTACTGAAGCTTTCTTT. The V and J genes are TRBV29-1 and TRBJ1-1; D unresolved. CDR1 SQVTM and CDR2 ANQGSEA come from the germline V gene. Between the trimmed V and J ends, which lost 4 bases and 5 bases, there was a span of 14 bases. The CDR3 totals 13 residues.